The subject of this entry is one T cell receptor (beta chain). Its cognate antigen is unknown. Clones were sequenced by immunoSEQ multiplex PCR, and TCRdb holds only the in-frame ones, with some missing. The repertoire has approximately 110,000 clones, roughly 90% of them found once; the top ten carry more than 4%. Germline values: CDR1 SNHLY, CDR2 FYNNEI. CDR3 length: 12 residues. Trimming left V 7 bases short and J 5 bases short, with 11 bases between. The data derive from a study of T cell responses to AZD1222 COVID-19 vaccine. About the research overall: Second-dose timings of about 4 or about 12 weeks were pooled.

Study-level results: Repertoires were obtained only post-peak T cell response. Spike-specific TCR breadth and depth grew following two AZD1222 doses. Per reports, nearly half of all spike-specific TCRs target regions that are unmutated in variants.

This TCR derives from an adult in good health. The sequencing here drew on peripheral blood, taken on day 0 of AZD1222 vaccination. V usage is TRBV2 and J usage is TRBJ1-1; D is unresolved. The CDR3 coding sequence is TGTGCCAGCAAAGAGGTTTGGACTGAAGCTTTCTTT. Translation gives CASKEVWTEAFF.